The T cell receptor beta chain described here comes from a study of T cells in Graves' hyperthyroidism and ophthalmopathy. V shed 2 bases and J shed 0 bases, with 8 bases lying between them. CDR3 length: 15 residues. Germline CDR1 is SGHAT and CDR2 is FQDESV (reference sequence). Authors of the study amplified TCR beta CDR3 regions from RNA transcripts. Initially, a first-round RT-PCR of the TCR CDR3 employed the HTBI primer set. One entry per CDR3 protein, called by TCRdb with MiXCR from the multiplex PCR reads. The table includes a few hundred thousand distinct CDR3 sequences, 21% detected once. This clonotype came up many times.

The sequenced material came from blood. The sequence came from a woman between 50 and 59 years old with Graves' hyperthyroidism. J is TRBJ2-1 and V is TRBV11-1, with a possible D match to TRBD2 (6 bases). Here the CDR3 DNA reads TGTGCCAGCAGCTTACAGGACTACTCCTACAATGAGCAGTTCTTC. Translation gives CASSLQDYSYNEQFF.